The 27 T cell receptor beta chains below were found in one sample sequenced in a study of T cell responses to AZD1222 COVID-19 vaccine. Produced via immunoSEQ multiplex PCR; TCRdb's table is partial and in-frame only. The table records tens of thousands of clones, around 88% of them present only once. Sequenced material: peripheral blood, taken on day 0 of AZD1222 vaccination. These receptors were collected from an adult in good health.

The CDR3 loop is CASSLYLTDTQYF. CDR3 in DNA: TGTGCCAGCAGTTTATACCTCACAGATACGCAGTATTTT. The J gene is TRBJ2-3, the V gene TRBV27; no reliable D call. This CDR3 is 13 amino acids long. CDR1 is MNHEY and CDR2 is SMNVEV in the germline V gene (reference sequence). V was cut by 1 base and J by 2 bases, with 4 bases left in between.

V usage is TRBV4-2 and J usage is TRBJ2-7, with 8 bases that match TRBD1. The germline V gene has CDR1 LGHNA and CDR2 YNFKEQ. V lost 2 bases and J lost 3; bases outside the gene matches: 6. The CDR3 consists of 15 residues. The CDR3 DNA is TGTGCCAGCAGCCAACTGACAGGGGTCAGCTACGAGCAGTACTTC. Encoded protein: CASSQLTGVSYEQYF.

This sequence joins TRBV18 and TRBJ2-4; 9 nucleotides line up with TRBD2. The germline gives CDR1 KGHSH, CDR2 LQKENI. The trim removed 7 bases at V and 1 base at J, leaving 14 bases unmatched. The CDR3 length is 18 residues. The CDR3: CASFPPSSGKGAKNIQYF. The CDR3 region has the DNA TGTGCCAGCTTTCCACCCTCTAGCGGGAAAGGGGCCAAAAACATTCAGTACTTC.

V gene TRBV12-5 combines with J gene TRBJ1-4; tentatively, D is TRBD1 (5 bases). The CDR3 is made up of 13 amino acids. V was cut by 9 bases and J by 8 bases, with 16 bases left in between. Germline-derived CDR1 and CDR2 are LGHNT and FRNRAP. CDR3: CARRLGTGEKLFF. The CDR3 DNA reads as TGTGCTAGGCGTTTGGGGACGGGGGAAAAACTGTTTTTT.

Here the CDR3 DNA reads TGTGTCGGCGGAGGACTTTACAATGAGCAGTTCTTC. Its translation: CVGGGLYNEQFF. V is TRBV7-9 and J is TRBJ2-1; perhaps TRBD2 as D (5 bases). Germline V gives CDR1 SEHNR, CDR2 FQNEAQ (reference sequence). The CDR3 consists of 12 residues.

The chain couples TRBV5-6 to TRBJ1-1; weak D call: TRBD1 (5 bases). With 7 bases removed from V and 6 bases from J, the gap between germline ends came to 13 bases. CDR1 and CDR2 from the germline V gene are SGHDT and YYEEEE. This CDR3 region has 12 residues. CDR3: CASGHGSSEAFF. The CDR3 DNA is TGTGCCAGCGGACACGGTTCATCTGAAGCTTTCTTT. The full variable domain, completed using reference TRBV5-6 and TRBJ1-1, is DAGVTQSPTHLIKTRGQQVTLRCSPKSGHDTVSWYQQALGQGPQFIFQYYEEEERQRGNFPDRFSGHQFPNYSSELNVNALLLGDSALYLCASGHGSSEAFFGQGTRLTVV.

V and J are TRBV29-1 and TRBJ1-1; tentatively, D is TRBD1 (6 bases). In germline, CDR1 is SQVTM, CDR2 ANQGSEA. The CDR3 consists of 11 residues. The V gene lost 7 bases and the J gene lost 1 base, with 7 bases spanning the gap. For the CDR3, the DNA is TGCAGCGGGGACACGAACACTGAAGCTTTCTTT. Its protein product is CSGDTNTEAFF.

The chain joins TRBV7-8 to TRBJ2-3, with TRBD2 as a possible D gene (5 bases). This CDR3 has 15 residues. V was shortened by 1 base and J by 7 bases, with 15 bases between the two germline ends. Germline values: CDR1 SGHVS, CDR2 FQNEAQ. The DNA for the CDR3 is TGTGCCAGCAGCTTAGATCTAGCCTTGACGTATACGCAGTATTTT. It yields the protein CASSLDLALTYTQYF.

The chain couples TRBV5-1 to TRBJ2-1; no definite D call. The V and J ends lost 0 bases and 10 bases respectively, with 8 bases between them. This CDR3 is built from 12 residues. The germline CDR1 and CDR2 sequences are SGHRS and YFSETQ. The CDR3 bases are TGCGCCAGCAGCTTGGAGAGCCCCGAGCAGTTCTTC. Its translation: CASSLESPEQFF. Full variable domain (outside the CDR3, taken from reference TRBV5-1 and TRBJ2-1): KAGVTQTPRYLIKTRGQQVTLSCSPISGHRSVSWYQQTPGQGLQFLFEYFSETQRNKGNFPGRFSGRQFSNSRSEMNVSTLELGDSALYLCASSLESPEQFFGPGTRLTVL.

V gene TRBV5-8 combines with J gene TRBJ2-7; D ambiguous. From germline, CDR1 is SGHTS and CDR2 YDEGEE. Trimming pared 5 bases from V and 3 bases from J, leaving 3 bases between. The CDR3 runs to 10 residues. The CDR3 bases are TGTGCCAGCAGGGGCTACGAGCAGTACTTC. Translation gives CASRGYEQYF.

The chain has TRBV28 and TRBJ1-5; TRBD1 agrees at 7 bases. This CDR3 spans 15 amino acids. Trimming took 4 bases from V and 7 from J; bases not matched to a gene: 10. Germline assignment: CDR1 MDHEN and CDR2 SYDVKM. The CDR3 coding sequence is TGTGCCAGCAGTTCCCACCGACAGGGTATCCAGCCCCAGCATTTT. Residues: CASSSHRQGIQPQHF.

This clone occurred a few times. The rearrangement joins TRBV28 to TRBJ1-2; unclear D gene. Between the trimmed V and J ends, which lost 5 bases and 4 bases, there was a span of 11 bases. The CDR3 covers 13 residues. From germline, CDR1 is MDHEN and CDR2 SYDVKM. The CDR3 reads CASSPLDAYGYTF. DNA of the CDR3: TGTGCCAGCAGTCCCCTGGACGCCTATGGCTACACCTTC.

This chain links TRBV2 with TRBJ2-1; 8 bases agree with TRBD1. This CDR3 comprises 13 residues. Germline CDR1 reads SNHLY; CDR2 reads FYNNEI. Germline trimming cut 7 bases from V and 6 bases from J; bases unmatched to any gene: 5. The CDR3 region is CASILDRGNEQFF. The CDR3 nucleotides read TGTGCCAGCATTCTCGACAGGGGCAATGAGCAGTTCTTC.

The CDR3 sequence: CASSNRDSPISPLHF. In DNA, the CDR3 is TGTGCCAGCAGTAACCGGGACAGCCCCATTTCACCCCTCCACTTT. The chain joins TRBV2 to TRBJ1-6; 7 bases agree with TRBD1. CDR1 is SNHLY, CDR2 FYNNEI, per germline. The V segment lost 5 bases and the J segment 9 bases; nucleotides outside the gene matches: 10. The CDR3 covers 15 residues. Full variable domain (remainder filled in from reference TRBV2 and TRBJ1-6): EPEVTQTPSHQVTQMGQEVILRCVPISNHLYFYWYRQILGQKVEFLVSFYNNEISEKSEIFDDQFSVERPDGSNFTLKIRSTKLEDSAMYFCASSNRDSPISPLHFGNGTRLTVT.

The V and J genes are TRBV3-1 (or the pseudogene TRBV3-2) and TRBJ1-2; TRBD1 matches at 7 bases. The CDR3 consists of 14 residues. The germline V gene encodes CDR1 LGHDT and CDR2 YNNKEL (reference sequence). V trimming: 0 bases; J trimming: 7 bases; junction bases outside the gene matches: 5. In DNA, the CDR3 is TGTGCCAGCAGCCAAGATGGACAGGAGGGTGGCTACACCTTC. Translated: CASSQDGQEGGYTF.

The CDR3 reads CASSRTGARGNQPQHF. CDR3 DNA: TGTGCCAGCAGCCGGACAGGGGCTCGAGGCAATCAGCCCCAGCATTTT. The chain combines TRBV28 with TRBJ1-5, with 9 bases lining up with TRBD1. With 6 bases clipped from V and 2 bases from J, the junction kept 8 bases outside the gene matches. The CDR3 covers 16 residues. Germline CDR1 and CDR2: MDHEN and SYDVKM.

This sequence joins TRBV2 and TRBJ2-3, with D perhaps matching TRBD2 (5 bases). V gave up 8 bases and J gave up 2 bases, with 14 bases separating them. Germline lookup yields CDR1 SNHLY and CDR2 FYNNEI. This CDR3 comprises 14 residues. CDR3 DNA sequence: TGTGCCAGCTTATTTCTAGCCAACACAGATACGCAGTATTTT. Translating it yields CASLFLANTDTQYF. The variable domain in full, completed from reference TRBV2 and TRBJ2-3, reads EPEVTQTPSHQVTQMGQEVILRCVPISNHLYFYWYRQILGQKVEFLVSFYNNEISEKSEIFDDQFSVERPDGSNFTLKIRSTKLEDSAMYFCASLFLANTDTQYFGPGTRLTVL.

V gene TRBV6-5 combines with J gene TRBJ1-1, with no clear D. The CDR3 runs to 13 residues. Germline CDR1 reads MNHEY; CDR2 reads SVGAGI. V gave up 2 bases and J gave up 4 bases, with 8 bases separating them. Here the CDR3 reads CASSYRASTEAFF. The DNA of the CDR3 is TGTGCCAGCAGTTACCGAGCGAGCACTGAAGCTTTCTTT.

This clone is termed medium-sized. The J gene is TRBJ2-7, the V gene TRBV6-5, with 7 bases identical to TRBD2. Germline V gene sequence: CDR1 MNHEY, CDR2 SVGAGI. The CDR3 contains 15 residues. With V trimmed by 3 bases and J by 5 bases, 10 bases remained unmatched. CDR3 DNA sequence: TGTGCCAGCAGTTATGGGGGGGAGGGTCTCCACGAGCAGTACTTC. It is translated as CASSYGGEGLHEQYF.

About this clone itself: One end of the junction is discordant with germline, which a read error may explain. V usage is TRBV7-8 and J usage is TRBJ1-5, with D unclear. The CDR3 loop spans 12 amino acids. CDR1 and CDR2 (germline): SGHVS, FQNEAQ. CDR3 in DNA: TGTGCCAGCAGCCTAGCCAATCAGCCCCAGCATTTT. Protein product: CASSLANQPQHF.

This clone was counted only a few times. The rearrangement uses TRBV28 and TRBJ1-3; D is uncertain. Deletions cut 1 base from V and 2 bases from J, with 9 bases between. The CDR3 spans 15 residues. Germline V gene lookup returns CDR1 MDHEN and CDR2 SYDVKM. The CDR3 reads CASSLLGRAGNTIYF. The CDR3 DNA reads as TGTGCCAGCAGTTTATTGGGGAGGGCTGGAAACACCATATATTTT.

The chain recombines TRBV12-3 or TRBV12-4 with TRBJ2-7; TRBD2 is a possible D gene (7 bases). Trimming took off 6 bases at V and 2 bases at J, with 8 bases between the two ends. The CDR3 consists of 12 residues. The CDR3 DNA reads as TGTGCCAGCAGCGGGGGGCCCTACGAGCAGTACTTC. It translates to CASSGGPYEQYF.

The chain uses TRBV19 and TRBJ2-7, with a possible D match to TRBD2 (6 bases). The germline V gene has CDR1 LNHDA and CDR2 SQIVND (reference sequence). CDR3 size: 15 residues. Trimming cost V 1 base and J 0 bases, with 10 bases left between them. The CDR3 reads CASSIAEGSSYEQYF. CDR3 sequence (DNA): TGTGCCAGTAGTATAGCGGAGGGGAGCTCCTACGAGCAGTACTTC.

This chain links TRBV18 with TRBJ2-7; D perhaps matches TRBD1 (6 bases). With 3 bases removed from V and 3 bases from J, the gap between germline ends came to 9 bases. The V gene's germline CDR1 is KGHSH and CDR2 LQKENI. The CDR3 is 13 residues long. CDR3 in DNA: TGTGCCAGCTCACCCCGGGACAACTACGAGCAGTACTTC. Translated, it gives CASSPRDNYEQYF.

This clone showed up just a few times. This sequence joins TRBV7-9 and TRBJ2-2; D call uncertain. The CDR3 is made up of 16 amino acids. Deletions cut 0 bases from V and 4 bases from J, with 12 bases between. Looked up from germline, CDR1 is SEHNR and CDR2 is FQNEAQ (reference sequence). The CDR3 region has the DNA TGTGCCAGCAGCTTAGCCTTGGGGTTATCCACCGGGGAGCTGTTTTTT. Translation gives CASSLALGLSTGELFF.

This clone was detected once. V gene TRBV19 combines with J gene TRBJ1-1; 7 nucleotides agree with TRBD1. The CDR3 is 14 amino acids. The V gene's germline CDR1 is LNHDA and CDR2 SQIVND (reference sequence). J was trimmed by 3 bases and V by 7 bases; bases with no gene match: 8. The CDR3 spells CASNGRQGYTEAFF. CDR3 DNA sequence: TGTGCCAGTAATGGGAGACAGGGATACACTGAAGCTTTCTTT.

The chain recombines TRBV7-8 with TRBJ1-1; D uncertain. The CDR3 sequence is 13 residues long. Germline lookup yields CDR1 SGHVS and CDR2 FQNEAQ. V was clipped by 2 bases and J by 4 bases, with 8 bases between them. DNA for the CDR3: TGTGCCAGCAGCTTACTGTGGGGCACTGAAGCTTTCTTT. Protein sequence: CASSLLWGTEAFF.